What follows are 27 T cell receptor beta chains derived from one specimen sequenced in a study of memory CD4+ T cells and cytomegalovirus serostatus. The sort gate was single viable CD3+CD4+CD8-CD45RO+ cells for memory CD4+ T cells. Sequencing was performed with immunoSEQ multiplex PCR; in TCRdb, only in-frame clones are kept and a portion is missing. The table records about 75,000 clones, around 78% of them present only once. The sequenced sample was memory CD4+ T cells from blood. These receptors were taken from an adult in good health and CMV-seropositive.

The rearrangement joins TRBV25-1 to TRBJ1-4, with D perhaps TRBD1 (6 bases). Trimming removed 2 bases from V and 7 bases from J, with 11 bases in between. There are 14 residues in the CDR3. The germline CDR1 and CDR2 sequences are MGHDK and SYGVNS. Here the CDR3 reads CASSEGGRGEKLFF. For the CDR3, the DNA is TGTGCCAGCAGTGAAGGGGGCAGGGGTGAAAAACTGTTTTTT.

The chain employs TRBV30 and TRBJ2-1, with a weak D call TRBD2 (7 bases). This CDR3 contains 14 residues. The V end lost 8 bases, the J end lost 2 bases, and 16 bases lay between the germline ends. Germline V lookup: CDR1 GTSNPN, CDR2 SVGIG (reference sequence). The CDR3 loop reads CAHRGGLAYNEQFF. The CDR3 DNA reads as TGTGCCCATCGCGGGGGCCTGGCCTACAATGAGCAGTTCTTC.

This chain connects TRBV9 to TRBJ2-1; 7 bases map to TRBD1. Per germline, CDR1 SGDLS and CDR2 YYNGEE. The J segment lost 10 bases and the V segment lost 3 bases, leaving 10 bases of the junction unmatched. The CDR3 contains 14 residues. The DNA for the CDR3 is TGTGCCAGCAGCGCTCAATACAGGGGCTTCGAGCAGTTCTTC. Its protein is CASSAQYRGFEQFF.

The rearrangement uses TRBV19 and TRBJ1-6; no definite D call. The CDR3 is made up of 14 amino acids. Germline CDR1 reads LNHDA; CDR2 reads SQIVND (reference sequence). With 3 bases removed from V and 7 bases from J, the gap between germline ends came to 10 bases. The CDR3, as DNA: TGTGCCAGTAGTATCGTCGCTGAAAATTCACCCCTCCACTTT. This translates into CASSIVAENSPLHF. The full variable domain, rest sourced from reference TRBV19 and TRBJ1-6, is DGGITQSPKYLFRKEGQNVTLSCEQNLNHDAMYWYRQDPGQGLRLIYYSQIVNDFQKGDIAEGYSVSREKKESFPLTVTSAQKNPTAFYLCASSIVAENSPLHFGNGTRLTVT.

This chain links TRBV6-1 with TRBJ2-5; D is possibly TRBD1 (6 bases). Germline CDR1 reads MNHNS; CDR2 reads SASEGT. V was cut by 8 bases and J by 3 bases, with 13 bases left in between. CDR3 length: 13 amino acids. The CDR3 reads CASVRGSEETQYF. In nucleotides, the CDR3 is TGTGCCAGCGTAAGGGGGTCCGAAGAGACCCAGTACTTC.

The chain is built from TRBV25-1 and TRBJ2-5; D remains ambiguous. The V end lost 2 bases, the J end lost 3 bases, and 13 bases lay between the germline ends. In germline, CDR1 is MGHDK, CDR2 SYGVNS. The CDR3 has 15 amino acids. CDR3 residues: CASSEPGRSKETQYF. CDR3 coding DNA: TGTGCCAGCAGTGAACCGGGCCGGAGTAAAGAGACCCAGTACTTC.

This clone was recorded only once. This chain joins TRBV7-6 and TRBJ1-3; D might be TRBD1 (6 bases). Germline loops: CDR1 SGHVS, CDR2 FNYEAQ. V was shortened by 0 bases and J by 0 bases, with 12 bases between the two germline ends. The CDR3 loop spans 17 amino acids. CDR3 sequence: CASSLARGGPSGNTIYF. The CDR3 nucleotides read TGTGCCAGCAGCTTAGCGCGCGGGGGCCCCTCTGGAAACACCATATATTTT. The full variable domain, its missing parts supplied by reference TRBV7-6 and TRBJ1-3, is GAGVSQSPRYKVTKRGQDVALRCDPISGHVSLYWYRQALGQGPEFLTYFNYEAQQDKSGLPNDRFSAERPEGSISTLTIQRTEQRDSAMYRCASSLARGGPSGNTIYFGEGSWLTVV.

The CDR3 sequence is CASSEGGEGVGTF. The CDR3 DNA follows: TGTGCCAGCAGTGAAGGGGGGGAGGGAGTGGGCACCTTC. This chain joins TRBV6-1 and TRBJ1-2; a weak D match, TRBD1 (5 bases). V lost 1 base, J lost 13 bases, and 16 bases lay in between. Per germline, CDR1 MNHNS and CDR2 SASEGT. This CDR3 contains 13 residues.

V usage is TRBV10-1 and J usage is TRBJ1-2; 7 bases align to TRBD1. Germline CDR1 and CDR2: WNHNN and SYGVQD (reference sequence). The CDR3 consists of 15 residues. After removal of 10 bases from V and 4 bases from J, the junction contained 15 bases not matched to a gene. The CDR3, as DNA: TGCGCCATCTTGCAGGGACAGAGTTCTCCCTATGGCTACACCTTC. Translated: CAILQGQSSPYGYTF.

V gene TRBV10-2 combines with J gene TRBJ1-5; TRBD1 matches at 7 bases. J was trimmed by 6 bases and V by 3 bases; bases with no gene match: 2. The CDR3 totals 13 residues. Germline V gene lookup returns CDR1 WSHSY and CDR2 SAAADI. Written as DNA, the CDR3 is TGCGCCAGCAGTGACAGGGGGGGTCAGCCCCAGCATTTT. This encodes CASSDRGGQPQHF.

The chain has TRBV5-1 and TRBJ2-6; D perhaps matches TRBD1 (6 bases). Germline V gene lookup returns CDR1 SGHRS and CDR2 YFSETQ. Trimming stripped 2 bases from V and 3 bases from J, with 12 bases between. The CDR3 is 16 amino acids. CDR3: CASSLQGLFGANVLTF. For the CDR3, the DNA is TGCGCCAGCAGCTTACAGGGTCTCTTTGGGGCCAACGTCCTGACTTTC.

As DNA, the CDR3 is TGTGCCAGCAGCCCCCGGCCGGCAGGCATGAACACTGAAGCTTTCTTT. It specifies CASSPRPAGMNTEAFF. The chain is built from TRBV11-3 and TRBJ1-1; D is unresolved. CDR1 SGHNT and CDR2 YENEEA come from the germline V gene. V dropped 5 bases and J dropped 0 bases, with 16 bases sitting between them. This CDR3 is 16 amino acids long.

CDR3 in amino acids: CASSLIWTDPNEKLFF. CDR3 bases: TGTGCCAGCAGTTTGATTTGGACGGACCCTAATGAAAAACTGTTTTTT. This chain links TRBV27 with TRBJ1-4, with unresolved D. Germline CDR1 and CDR2: MNHEY and SMNVEV (reference sequence). V dropped 3 bases and J dropped 3 bases, with 14 bases sitting between them. The CDR3 runs 16 residues.

V usage is TRBV19 and J usage is TRBJ1-2; a possible D gene is TRBD1 (5 bases). V was trimmed by 4 bases and J by 2 bases, leaving 23 bases between them. The CDR3 contains 18 residues. Germline loops: CDR1 LNHDA, CDR2 SQIVND (reference sequence). The DNA for the CDR3 is TGTGCCAGTAGTACCTCCCAGGGCAGGACCATCCTCAACTATGGCTACACCTTC. This sequence encodes CASSTSQGRTILNYGYTF.

V gene TRBV6-1 combines with J gene TRBJ1-1, with a weak D call TRBD1 (5 bases). Germline values: CDR1 MNHNS, CDR2 SASEGT. CDR3 length equals 14 residues. The V end lost 6 bases, the J end lost 1 base, and 12 bases lay between the germline ends. The CDR3 DNA sequence: TGTGCCAGCAGATCCGTGAGGGGGAACACTGAAGCTTTCTTT. This sequence encodes CASRSVRGNTEAFF.

This chain connects TRBV5-6 to TRBJ1-4; 8 positions match TRBD1. The length of the CDR3 is 14 residues. Germline loops: CDR1 SGHDT, CDR2 YYEEEE. With V trimmed by 2 bases and J by 7 bases, 4 bases remained unmatched. The chain's CDR3 is CASSFGQGSEKLFF. CDR3 DNA sequence: TGTGCCAGCAGCTTCGGACAGGGCAGTGAAAAACTGTTTTTT.

In its sample, this clone ranks as medium-sized. The V call is TRBV19, the J call TRBJ2-1, with D maybe TRBD2 (6 bases). The germline gives CDR1 LNHDA, CDR2 SQIVND (reference sequence). The ends were cut back, 5 bases at V and 2 bases at J, with 16 bases in the middle. This CDR3 is 16 amino acids long. CDR3 amino acids: CASSGGSAGTYNEQFF. The CDR3 DNA reads as TGTGCCAGTAGTGGGGGGTCCGCAGGGACCTACAATGAGCAGTTCTTC.

There are many counts of this clone. The chain recombines TRBV10-3 with TRBJ1-1; 9 bases map to TRBD1. After removal of 7 bases from V and 6 bases from J, the junction contained 9 bases not matched to a gene. Germline loops: CDR1 ENHRY, CDR2 SYGVKD. The CDR3 has 14 residues. CDR3 bases: TGTGCCATCACCTCAGACAGGGGGTTCGCTGAAGCTTTCTTT. It translates to CAITSDRGFAEAFF.

This clone appeared once. The chain is built from TRBV9 and TRBJ2-3; 12 bases are a match to TRBD2. The trim removed 3 bases at V and 2 bases at J, leaving 1 base unmatched. This CDR3 has 15 residues. CDR1 SGDLS and CDR2 YYNGEE come from the germline V gene. CDR3 sequence reads: CASSASGRATDTQYF. The CDR3 nucleotides read TGTGCCAGCAGCGCTAGCGGGAGGGCCACAGATACGCAGTATTTT.

This clone turned up a few times. V and J are TRBV6-1 and TRBJ2-2; D unresolved. The ends were cut back, 0 bases at V and 1 base at J, with 9 bases in the middle. The V gene's germline CDR1 is MNHNS and CDR2 SASEGT. The CDR3 length is 16 residues. CDR3 nucleotides: TGTGCCAGCAGTGAAGCGCTCTTGCGGAACACCGGGGAGCTGTTTTTT. This sequence encodes CASSEALLRNTGELFF.

This CDR3 reads CASSRQGQQSDTQYF. CDR3 DNA: TGTGCCAGCAGCCGACAGGGCCAACAGTCAGATACGCAGTATTTT. The chain links TRBV6-5 to TRBJ2-3; TRBD1 agrees at 7 bases. CDR3 length: 15 amino acids. Looked up from germline, CDR1 is MNHEY and CDR2 is SVGAGI. Trimming took 6 bases from V and 4 from J; bases not matched to a gene: 10.

The chain uses TRBV11-2 and TRBJ2-2; TRBD1 matches at 9 bases. Looked up from germline, CDR1 is SGHAT and CDR2 is FQNNGV. This CDR3 spans 16 amino acids. The J segment lost 4 bases and the V segment lost 2 bases, leaving 5 bases of the junction unmatched. CDR3 sequence (DNA): TGTGCCAGCAGCTTAACAGGGGGCAAATTCACCGGGGAGCTGTTTTTT. This codes for CASSLTGGKFTGELFF.

The chain has TRBV5-4 and TRBJ2-5, with a tentative D call TRBD2 (7 bases). The end of the DNA aligns better with TRBJ2-7, so the J call may be wrong. The CDR3 is 15 amino acids. Germline assignment: CDR1 SGHNT and CDR2 YYREEE (reference sequence). CDR3 loop: CASSFGGPTSYEQYF. CDR3 bases: TGTGCCAGCAGCTTCGGGGGGCCGACCTCCTACGAGCAGTACTTC.

The genes are TRBV6-6 and TRBJ1-1, with D possibly being TRBD1 (6 bases). The CDR3 sequence is 12 residues long. The ends were cut back, 7 bases at V and 3 bases at J, with 9 bases in the middle. Germline V CDR1 and CDR2: MNHNY, SVGAGI (reference sequence). The chain's CDR3 is CASIRQDTEAFF. For the CDR3, the DNA is TGTGCCAGCATTCGACAGGACACTGAAGCTTTCTTT.

In its sample, this clone was seen a few times. This rearrangement joins TRBV30 to TRBJ2-1; D remains ambiguous. With 1 base removed from V and 2 bases from J, the gap between germline ends came to 6 bases. Per germline, CDR1 GTSNPN and CDR2 SVGIG (reference sequence). The CDR3 is 13 residues long. CDR3 sequence (DNA): TGTGCCTGGAGTGCCGGGCCCTACAATGAGCAGTTCTTC. Protein sequence: CAWSAGPYNEQFF.

Concerning this clone: The sample contains more than one DNA sequence encoding this CDR3. The chain links TRBV7-8 to TRBJ2-2; a weak D match, TRBD2 (6 bases). The CDR3 runs 14 residues. Germline V gene sequence: CDR1 SGHVS, CDR2 FQNEAQ. V lost 3 bases, J lost 6 bases, and 11 bases lay in between. The CDR3: CASSLRGRAGELFF. In DNA, the CDR3 is TGTGCCAGCAGCTTGCGGGGAAGGGCCGGGGAGCTGTTTTTT.

This chain links TRBV10-3 with TRBJ2-1; 8 bases align to TRBD1. Per the germline V gene, CDR1 is ENHRY and CDR2 is SYGVKD. The CDR3 contains 19 residues. The V gene end was trimmed by 8 bases and the J gene end by 3 bases; junction bases not matched to a gene: 21. The CDR3, as DNA: TGTGCCATCCGACCAGGGGGGACCGCTACAGGGGGTGGCTACAATGAGCAGTTCTTC. As protein: CAIRPGGTATGGGYNEQFF.